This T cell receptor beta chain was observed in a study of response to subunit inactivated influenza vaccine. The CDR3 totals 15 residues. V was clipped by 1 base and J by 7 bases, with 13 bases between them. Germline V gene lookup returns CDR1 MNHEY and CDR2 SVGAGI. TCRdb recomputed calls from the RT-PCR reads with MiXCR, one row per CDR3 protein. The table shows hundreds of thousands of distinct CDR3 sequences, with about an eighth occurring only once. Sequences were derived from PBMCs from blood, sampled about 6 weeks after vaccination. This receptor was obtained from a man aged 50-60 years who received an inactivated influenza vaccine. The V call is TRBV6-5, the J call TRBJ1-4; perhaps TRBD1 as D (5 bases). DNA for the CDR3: TGTGCCAGCAGTTACTATCGGGGGTCTGGTGAAAAACTGTTTTTT. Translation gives CASSYYRGSGEKLFF.